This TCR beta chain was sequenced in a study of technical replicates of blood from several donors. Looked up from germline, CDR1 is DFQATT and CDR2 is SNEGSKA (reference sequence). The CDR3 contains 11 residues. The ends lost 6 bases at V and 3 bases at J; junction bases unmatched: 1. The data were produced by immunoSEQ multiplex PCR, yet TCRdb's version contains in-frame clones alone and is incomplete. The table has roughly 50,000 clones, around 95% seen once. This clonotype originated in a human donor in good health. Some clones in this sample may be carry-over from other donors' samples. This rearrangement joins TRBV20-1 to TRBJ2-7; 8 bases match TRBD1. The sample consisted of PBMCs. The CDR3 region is CSAGQGYEQYF. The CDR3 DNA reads TGCAGTGCCGGACAGGGCTACGAGCAGTACTTC.